This T cell receptor (beta chain) was obtained from a study of PD-1 blockade in classical Hodgkin lymphoma. Findings and limits, study-wide: What caused the repertoire differences, perhaps disease activity or prior therapy, remains undefined.

The time point: newly diagnosed, previously untreated cHL patient sample. Negative selection with magnetic separation was used to purify CD4+ T cells from thawed PBMCs. A comparison was provided by newly diagnosed, untreated classical Hodgkin lymphoma PBMCs. This table comes from immunoSEQ multiplex PCR, and its TCRdb copy is limited to in-frame clones, with some not included. In the table there are under 35,000 clones, 89% of which are singletons. In the case of this clone: Its specificity is unknown.

Germline assignment: CDR1 MNHEY and CDR2 SVGAGI. The CDR3 has 15 amino acids. V lost 4 bases and J 1 base, leaving 12 bases between the germline ends. The sample was CD4+ T cells from blood. This receptor was taken from a human donor with classical Hodgkin lymphoma. The J gene is TRBJ2-3, the V gene TRBV6-5; the D gene is possibly TRBD2 (6 bases). The CDR3 spells CASSWRPGGTDTQYF. As DNA, the CDR3 is TGTGCCAGCAGTTGGCGCCCGGGGGGCACAGATACGCAGTATTTT.